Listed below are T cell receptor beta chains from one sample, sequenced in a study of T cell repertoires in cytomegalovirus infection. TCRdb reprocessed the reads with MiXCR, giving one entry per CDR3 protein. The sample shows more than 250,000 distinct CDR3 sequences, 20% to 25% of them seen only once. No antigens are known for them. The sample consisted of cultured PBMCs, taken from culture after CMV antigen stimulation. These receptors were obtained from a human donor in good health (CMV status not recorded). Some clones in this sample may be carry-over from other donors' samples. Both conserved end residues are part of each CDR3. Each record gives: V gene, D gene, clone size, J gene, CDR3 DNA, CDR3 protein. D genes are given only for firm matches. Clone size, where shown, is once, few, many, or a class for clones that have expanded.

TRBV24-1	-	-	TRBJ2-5	TGTGCCACCAGTGATTCCAGCAGGGGCGAAGAGACCCAGTACTTC	CATSDSSRGEETQYF
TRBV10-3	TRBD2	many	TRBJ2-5	TGTGCCATCAGTGAATTACTTTCGCCTGGAGCGGGACCACAAGAGACCCAGTACTTC	CAISELLSPGAGPQETQYF
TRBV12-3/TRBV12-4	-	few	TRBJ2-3	TGTGCCAGCAGTTGGCAGGGAGTAGGGACGCAGTATTTT	CASSWQGVGTQYF
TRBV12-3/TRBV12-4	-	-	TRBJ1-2	TGTGCCAGCACCCAGAGACAGGAGGAGTTTATTGCCTTC	CASTQRQEEFIAF
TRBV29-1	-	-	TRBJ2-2	TGCAGCGGGGGGTTTGCGGCCGGGGAGCTGTTTTTT	CSGGFAAGELFF
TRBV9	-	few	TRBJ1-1	TGTGCCAGCAGACCCGCGCGGGGGTCGTACACTGAAGCTTTCTTT	CASRPARGSYTEAFF
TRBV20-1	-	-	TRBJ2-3	TGCAGTGCTAGAGATTGGGGCAGTCCTAGCACAGATACGCAGTATTTT	CSARDWGSPSTDTQYF
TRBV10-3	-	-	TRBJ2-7	TGTGCCATCGGGGCCGGGGACGGAGGTTTTAACGAGCAGTACTTC	CAIGAGDGGFNEQYF
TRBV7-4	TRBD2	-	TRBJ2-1	TGTGCCAGCAGCTCACCCGTCCCTAGCGGCCCCTACAATGAGCAGTTCTTC	CASSSPVPSGPYNEQFF
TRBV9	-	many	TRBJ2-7	TGTGCCAGCAGCCCCGCAGGGACTGGAGTCGCCGAGCAGTACTTC	CASSPAGTGVAEQYF
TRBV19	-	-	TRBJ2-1	TGTGCCAGTAGTGCTTACGGCACACCAACCAACTACAATGAGCAGTTCTTC	CASSAYGTPTNYNEQFF
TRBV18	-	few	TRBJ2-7	TGTGCCAGCTCACCACAACGGGACGGAACCTACGAGCAGTACTTC	CASSPQRDGTYEQYF
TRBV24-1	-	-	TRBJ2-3	TGTGCCACCAGTGACCCGACGGCTATCACAGATACGCAGTATTTT	CATSDPTAITDTQYF